The subject of this entry is one TCR beta chain. The sample is drawn from a study of control samples from healthy donors and cancer patients. Method: immunoSEQ multiplex PCR; TCRdb's copy keeps in-frame clones and lacks some. The data show just under 150,000 clones, about 91% seen once. The CDR3 runs to 11 residues. The germline V gene encodes CDR1 SQVTM and CDR2 ANQGSEA. Trimming removed 7 bases from V and 7 bases from J, with 10 bases in between. The rearrangement joins TRBV29-1 to TRBJ1-4; D is unresolved. This TCR derives from a man aged 30-40 years in good health. Specimen: blood. As DNA, the CDR3 is TGCAGCGCTGAGTTAGGTGAAAAACTGTTTTTT. Translating it yields CSAELGEKLFF.